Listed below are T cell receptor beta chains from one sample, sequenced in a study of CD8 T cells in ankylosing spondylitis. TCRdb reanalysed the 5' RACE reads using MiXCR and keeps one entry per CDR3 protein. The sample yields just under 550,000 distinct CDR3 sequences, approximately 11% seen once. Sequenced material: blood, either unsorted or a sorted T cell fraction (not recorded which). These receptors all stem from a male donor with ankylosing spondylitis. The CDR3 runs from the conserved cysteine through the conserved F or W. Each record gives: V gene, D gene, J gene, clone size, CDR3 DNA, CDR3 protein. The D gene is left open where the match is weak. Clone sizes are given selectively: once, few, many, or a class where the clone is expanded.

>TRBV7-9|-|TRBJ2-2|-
TGTGCCAGCAGCGGGACCGGGGTGAACACCGGGGAGCTGTTTTTT
CASSGTGVNTGELFF
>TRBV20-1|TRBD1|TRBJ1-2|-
TGCAGCGGGGACAGCTATGGCTACACCTTC
CSGDSYGYTF
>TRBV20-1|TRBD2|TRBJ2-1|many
TGCAGTGCTAGAAAGGTAGCGGGAGGAGGTAATGAGCAGTTCTTC
CSARKVAGGGNEQFF
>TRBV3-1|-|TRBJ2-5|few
TGTGCCAGCAGCCAAGAGGGACCTGCGTACTTC
CASSQEGPAYF
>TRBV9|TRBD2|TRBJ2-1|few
TGTGCCAGCAGCCCCAGACTCCGGGAGGACAATGAGCAGTTCTTC
CASSPRLREDNEQFF
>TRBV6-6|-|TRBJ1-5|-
TGTGCCAGCAGTTACCCCTCTCAGCCCCAGCATTTT
CASSYPSQPQHF
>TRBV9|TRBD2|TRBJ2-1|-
TGTGCCAGCAGCGTAGTCCCCAGCGGGGACTACTCATACAATGAGCAGTTCTTC
CASSVVPSGDYSYNEQFF
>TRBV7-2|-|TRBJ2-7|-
TGTGCCAGCAGCGCCCTCCTGATCGACGAGCAGTACTTC
CASSALLIDEQYF
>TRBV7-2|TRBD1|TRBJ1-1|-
TGTGCCAGCAGACTTGACAGGGGTAAAGGGAACACTGAAGCTTTCTTT
CASRLDRGKGNTEAFF
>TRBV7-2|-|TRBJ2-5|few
TGTGCCAGCAGCACCCCCCGGGGGTTTGGGGAGACCCAGTACTTC
CASSTPRGFGETQYF
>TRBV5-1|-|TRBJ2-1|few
TGCGCCAGCAGCGCCCTTGGGCTTGGCAATGAGCAGTTCTTC
CASSALGLGNEQFF
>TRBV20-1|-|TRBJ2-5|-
TGCAGTGCTAGATTGGCCTACAAAGAGACCCAGTACTTC
CSARLAYKETQYF
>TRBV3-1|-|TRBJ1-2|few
TGTGCCAGCAGCCAAGGCGGCAGGGGTGGCGGCTACACCTTC
CASSQGGRGGGYTF
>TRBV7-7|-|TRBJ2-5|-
TGTGCCAGCAGCGCCGTGGGGCAAGAGACCCAGTACTTC
CASSAVGQETQYF
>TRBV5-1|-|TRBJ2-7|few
TGCGCCAGCAGCTTGGGGGATGGCGGATCCTACGAGCAGTACTTC
CASSLGDGGSYEQYF
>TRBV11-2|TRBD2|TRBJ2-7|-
TGTGCCAGCAGTCAACTAGCGACCTACGAGCAGTACTTC
CASSQLATYEQYF
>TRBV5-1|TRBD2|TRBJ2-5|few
TGCGCCAGCAGTAGCGGGAGCGGTGGAGAGACCCAGTACTTC
CASSSGSGGETQYF
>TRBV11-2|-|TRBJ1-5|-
TGTGCCAGCAGCCCCGGGGGCAGAGAATATAGCAATCAGCCCCAGCATTTT
CASSPGGREYSNQPQHF
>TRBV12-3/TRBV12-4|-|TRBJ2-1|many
TGTGCCAGCAGTCAGAGGAACCGTTGGGACAATGAGCAGTTCTTC
CASSQRNRWDNEQFF
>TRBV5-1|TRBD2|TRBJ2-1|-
TGCGCCAGCAGCTTGGGCGGGACTAGCGGTATGTCGCGTAATGAGCAGTTCTTC
CASSLGGTSGMSRNEQFF
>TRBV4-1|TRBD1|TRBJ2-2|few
TGCGCCAGCAGCCCGGACAGGGACGGCGGGGAGCTGTTTTTT
CASSPDRDGGELFF
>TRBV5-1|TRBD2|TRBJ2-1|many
TGCGCCAGCAGCGGGGACGGGAGGGCCTACAATGAGCAGTTCTTC
CASSGDGRAYNEQFF
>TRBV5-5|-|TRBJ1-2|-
TGTGCCAGCAGGCCGCGGGGGCTAGGGTATGGCTACACCTTC
CASRPRGLGYGYTF
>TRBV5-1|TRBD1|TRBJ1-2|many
TGCGCCAGCAGCTGGGACAGGGAAGGCTACACCTTC
CASSWDREGYTF
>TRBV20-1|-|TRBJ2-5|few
TGCAGTCCTGGGGACTCAAGGGAGACCCAGTACTTC
CSPGDSRETQYF
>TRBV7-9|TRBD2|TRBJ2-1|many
TGTGCCAGCAGCCTTATCGGGACTAACAATGAGCAGTTCTTC
CASSLIGTNNEQFF
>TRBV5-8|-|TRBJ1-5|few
TGTGCCAGCAACTCCTTTCGGGCAAGCAATCAGCCCCAGCATTTT
CASNSFRASNQPQHF
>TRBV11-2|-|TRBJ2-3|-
TGTGCCAGCAGCCTTGCTGCCCAGCAGTATTTT
CASSLAAQQYF
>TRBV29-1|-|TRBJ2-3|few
TGCAGCGGGGACAGCACAGATACGCAGTATTTT
CSGDSTDTQYF
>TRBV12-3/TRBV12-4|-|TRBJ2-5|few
TGTGCCAGCAGTTTATCCCCCGGGGGGACCCAGTACTTC
CASSLSPGGTQYF
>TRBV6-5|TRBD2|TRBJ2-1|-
TGTGCCAGCAAGGGCGGGAGGAGTATCGAGTTCTTC
CASKGGRSIEFF
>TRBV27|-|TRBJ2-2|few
TGTGCCAGCACACAGTCGAGAGAGGCCGGGGAGCTGTTTTTT
CASTQSREAGELFF
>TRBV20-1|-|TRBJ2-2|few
TGCAGTGCTCTTCCAGGGATCAGGGACACCGGGGAGCTGTTTTTT
CSALPGIRDTGELFF
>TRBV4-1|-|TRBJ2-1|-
TGCGCCAGCAGCCAAAGCGGGTTGGGGGGTGAGCAGTTCTTC
CASSQSGLGGEQFF
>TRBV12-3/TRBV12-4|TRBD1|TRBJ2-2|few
TGTGCCAGCATAGACAGGGTCGGGGACACCGGGGAGCTGTTTTTT
CASIDRVGDTGELFF
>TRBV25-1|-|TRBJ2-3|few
TGTGCCAGCATCAGACGGGGCACAGATACGCAGTATTTT
CASIRRGTDTQYF
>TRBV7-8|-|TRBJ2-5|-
TGTGCCAGCAGCTCTACGGGTGCAGGGGAGACCCAGTACTTC
CASSSTGAGETQYF
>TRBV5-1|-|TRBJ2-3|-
TGCGCCAGCAGCTTGGGCGCGGAAGATACGCAGTATTTT
CASSLGAEDTQYF
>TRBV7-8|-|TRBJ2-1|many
TGTGCCAGCAGTTTCAGCGGCGAGCAGTTCTTC
CASSFSGEQFF
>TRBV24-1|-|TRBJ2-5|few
TGTGCCACCAGTGATTTCCAGGGGACGAATAGAGAGACCCAGTACTTC
CATSDFQGTNRETQYF
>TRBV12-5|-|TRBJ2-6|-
TGTGCTAGTGGTTTGGGGGCCTTGTCCAACGTCCTGACTTTC
CASGLGALSNVLTF
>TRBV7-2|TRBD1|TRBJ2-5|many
TGTGCCAGCAGCTTAGCTACAGGGGGCTTTCAAGAGACCCAGTACTTC
CASSLATGGFQETQYF
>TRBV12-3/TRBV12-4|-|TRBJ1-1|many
TGTGCCAGCAGCCCCCCCGGCGGGAACACTGAAGCTTTCTTT
CASSPPGGNTEAFF
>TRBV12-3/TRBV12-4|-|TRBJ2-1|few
TGTGCCAGCAGTTTTAGGGACCCGGCCTACAATGAGCAGTTCTTC
CASSFRDPAYNEQFF
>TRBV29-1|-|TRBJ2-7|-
TGCAGCGTTGGGTTGATAGACTCGGCAGGCGCGGAGCAGTACTTC
CSVGLIDSAGAEQYF
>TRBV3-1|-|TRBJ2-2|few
TGTGCCAGCAGCCAAGTCCAAGGCGGGGAGCTGTTTTTT
CASSQVQGGELFF
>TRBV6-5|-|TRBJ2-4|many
TGTGCCAGCAGTTACGGCCCTTTCGGGCGGGAAACGGCCAAAAACATTCAGTACTTC
CASSYGPFGRETAKNIQYF
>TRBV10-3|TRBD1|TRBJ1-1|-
TGTGCCACATACGGGACAGGGCAGACTGAAGCTTTCTTT
CATYGTGQTEAFF
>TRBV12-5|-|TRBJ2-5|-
TGTGCTAGTGCCCGGGGCCGAGCGGAGACCCAGTACTTC
CASARGRAETQYF
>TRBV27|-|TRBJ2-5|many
TGTGCCAGCGGGTCGGCGGAGACCCAGTACTTC
CASGSAETQYF
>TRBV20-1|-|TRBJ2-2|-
TGCAGTGCTAGAGGGCCGGATTGGTCCGGGGAGCTGTTTTTT
CSARGPDWSGELFF
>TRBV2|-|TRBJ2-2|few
TGTGCCAGCAGTGTTAGGACAGAGTCCACCGGGGAGCTGTTTTTT
CASSVRTESTGELFF
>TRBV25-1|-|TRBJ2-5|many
TGTGCCAGCAGACAGGTGAATGGGGAGACCCAGTACTTC
CASRQVNGETQYF
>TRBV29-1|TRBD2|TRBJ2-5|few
TGCAGCGTTGATAGTGGGCGGGGGGAGACCCAGTACTTC
CSVDSGRGETQYF
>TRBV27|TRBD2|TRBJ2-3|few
TGTGCCAGCAGTATCTCTAGCGGGAGGGCCTCAGATACGCAGTATTTT
CASSISSGRASDTQYF
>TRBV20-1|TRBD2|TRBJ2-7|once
TGCAGTGCTACGGGACTAGCGGGTTATTTTTCCTACGAGCAGTACTTC
CSATGLAGYFSYEQYF
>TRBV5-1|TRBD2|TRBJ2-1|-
TGCGCCAGCAGCGTGGGGGAGGCTAGCGGAGGGGTGAATGAGCAGTTCTTC
CASSVGEASGGVNEQFF
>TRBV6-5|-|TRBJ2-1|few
TGTGCCAGCAGTTTACAGACGGAATACAATGAGCAGTTCTTC
CASSLQTEYNEQFF
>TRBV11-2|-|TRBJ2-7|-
TGTGCCAGCAGCTTAGGTCCTGTTTCCTACGAGCAGTACTTC
CASSLGPVSYEQYF
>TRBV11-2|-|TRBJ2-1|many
TGTGCCAGCAGCTTACGACAGACTGAGCAGTTCTTC
CASSLRQTEQFF